Listed here are 19 T cell receptor beta chains from one sample, sequenced in a study of blood T cell repertoires in COVID-19. Profiling relied on immunoSEQ multiplex PCR, and the TCRdb table lists in-frame clones only, not all of them. The table has about 120,000 clones, about 85% seen once; the top ten hold about a tenth. The sequenced material came from peripheral blood. All receptors derive from a man aged 80 or over with acute or convalescent COVID-19.

The chain links TRBV25-1 to TRBJ1-2; 7 positions match TRBD1. Germline assignment: CDR1 MGHDK and CDR2 SYGVNS. There are 14 residues in the CDR3. V was clipped by 2 bases and J by 4 bases; unmatched bases: 4. CDR3 protein: CASSETGTVYGYTF. The CDR3 nucleotides are TGTGCCAGCAGTGAAACCGGGACAGTCTATGGCTACACCTTC.

The rearrangement links TRBV2 to TRBJ1-4; TRBD1 might be the D (6 bases). This CDR3 spans 15 amino acids. CDR1 and CDR2 from the germline V gene are SNHLY and FYNNEI. Deletions cut 4 bases from V and 2 bases from J, with 11 bases between. For the CDR3, the DNA is TGTGCCAGCAGTGCAACAGGGATCACTAATGAAAAACTGTTTTTT. As protein: CASSATGITNEKLFF.

This chain joins TRBV6-1 and TRBJ2-5; D remains unclear. CDR1 MNHNS and CDR2 SASEGT come from the germline V gene. V lost 3 bases, J lost 2 bases, and 4 bases lay in between. CDR3 length: 12 residues. This chain's CDR3 is CASSDRQETQYF. CDR3 nucleotides: TGTGCCAGCAGTGACAGGCAAGAGACCCAGTACTTC.

The CDR3 is CASSEGGMVGSPLHF. As DNA, the CDR3 is TGTGCCAGCAGTGAGGGGGGAATGGTGGGATCACCCCTCCACTTT. The rearrangement uses TRBV2 and TRBJ1-6, with D tentatively TRBD1 (5 bases). Germline loops: CDR1 SNHLY, CDR2 FYNNEI. V lost 3 bases and J lost 10, with 16 bases in between. This CDR3 comprises 15 residues.

The V gene is TRBV5-8, the J gene TRBJ2-1; 10 bases agree with TRBD2. Germline-derived CDR1 and CDR2 are SGHTS and YDEGEE. With 7 bases clipped from V and 4 bases from J, the junction kept 8 bases outside the gene matches. The CDR3 is 15 amino acids. CDR3 bases: TGTGCCAGCGGGGAGGGACTAGCGAGTTACAATGAGCAGTTCTTC. Amino acids: CASGEGLASYNEQFF. The variable domain in full, with the rest retrieved from reference TRBV5-8 and TRBJ2-1, is EAGVTQSPTHLIKTRGQQATLRCSPISGHTSVYWYQQALGLGLQFLLWYDEGEERNRGNFPPRFSGRQFPNYSSELNVNALELEDSALYLCASGEGLASYNEQFFGPGTRLTVL.

The chain links TRBV6-5 to TRBJ1-1; D is perhaps TRBD1 (6 bases). Germline loops: CDR1 MNHEY, CDR2 SVGAGI. The CDR3 is 15 amino acids. V lost 5 bases and J 3 bases, leaving 16 bases between the germline ends. CDR3 in DNA: TGTGCCAGCAGTAAAACAGGGTTGGGGTACACTGAAGCTTTCTTT. It is translated as CASSKTGLGYTEAFF.

V and J are TRBV3-1 (or the pseudogene TRBV3-2) and TRBJ2-2; no clear D. CDR3 length: 12 residues. Germline V gene sequence: CDR1 LGHDT, CDR2 YNNKEL (reference sequence). V dropped 4 bases and J dropped 11 bases, with 11 bases sitting between them. The CDR3, as DNA: TGTGCCAGCAGCCGTGTCCTCAGAGAGCTGTTTTTT. This gives the protein CASSRVLRELFF.

The chain has TRBV5-1 and TRBJ1-2, with TRBD1 matching 9 bases. Losses at the gene ends were 5 bases for V and 2 bases for J; bases not matched to a gene: 1. CDR3 length: 13 residues. Germline values: CDR1 SGHRS, CDR2 YFSETQ. Written as DNA, the CDR3 is TGCGCCAGCAGGGGGACAGGGAACTATGGCTACACCTTC. Encoded protein: CASRGTGNYGYTF.

The J gene is TRBJ1-5, the V gene TRBV5-1, with 9 nucleotides matching TRBD1. J was trimmed by 4 bases and V by 3 bases; bases with no gene match: 5. CDR1 SGHRS and CDR2 YFSETQ come from the germline V gene. The CDR3 consists of 15 residues. For the CDR3, the DNA is TGCGCCAGCAGCTCAACAGGGGGCGGGAATCAGCCCCAGCATTTT. It yields the protein CASSSTGGGNQPQHF.

The V call is TRBV2, the J call TRBJ1-4, with TRBD1 matching 7 bases. The CDR3 is 13 residues long. The V gene end was trimmed by 4 bases and the J gene end by 13 bases; junction bases not matched to a gene: 9. From germline, CDR1 is SNHLY and CDR2 FYNNEI. Written as DNA, the CDR3 is TGTGCCAGCAGTGGGGACAGATTGGGAAGACTGTTTTTT. The encoded protein is CASSGDRLGRLFF.

V usage is TRBV7-9 and J usage is TRBJ2-7, with D tentatively TRBD1 (5 bases). Per germline, CDR1 SEHNR and CDR2 FQNEAQ (reference sequence). Trimming removed 5 bases from V and 3 bases from J, with 11 bases in between. CDR3 length: 13 residues. The CDR3 loop reads CASSHSGLYEQYF. In DNA form, the CDR3 reads TGTGCCAGCAGCCACTCAGGGCTCTACGAGCAGTACTTC. The full variable domain, completed using reference TRBV7-9 and TRBJ2-7, is DTGVSQNPRHKITKRGQNVTFRCDPISEHNRLYWYRQTLGQGPEFLTYFQNEAQLEKSRLLSDRFSAERPKGSFSTLEIQRTEQGDSAMYLCASSHSGLYEQYFGPGTRLTVT.

This clone was counted between two and nine times. The chain recombines TRBV28 with TRBJ1-2; D call uncertain. The germline V gene has CDR1 MDHEN and CDR2 SYDVKM. This CDR3 comprises 14 residues. The ends were cut back, 2 bases at V and 4 bases at J, with 11 bases in the middle. The CDR3 loop reads CASSLGETAYGYTF. The CDR3 DNA is TGTGCCAGCAGTTTAGGGGAGACGGCCTATGGCTACACCTTC.

V and J are TRBV27 and TRBJ2-7; TRBD1 matches at 9 bases. The J segment lost 2 bases and the V segment lost 6 bases, leaving 2 bases of the junction unmatched. Germline V gene sequence: CDR1 MNHEY, CDR2 SMNVEV (reference sequence). This CDR3 has 13 residues. The CDR3 region is CASSRTGAYEQYF. CDR3 nucleotides: TGTGCCAGCAGCAGGACAGGGGCCTACGAGCAGTACTTC.

DNA for the CDR3: TGTGCCAGCAGCTTGAAGGGGGCTGGGGCCAACGTCCTGACTTTC. This codes for CASSLKGAGANVLTF. The chain has TRBV5-8 and TRBJ2-6; D perhaps matches TRBD1 (6 bases). The germline V gene has CDR1 SGHTS and CDR2 YDEGEE. The CDR3 contains 15 residues. V was pared by 1 base and J by 2 bases, with 7 bases between.

The chain uses TRBV28 and TRBJ1-2, with D perhaps matching TRBD1 (6 bases). Germline V CDR1 and CDR2: MDHEN, SYDVKM. There are 14 residues in the CDR3. Trimming stripped 1 base from V and 13 bases from J, with 19 bases between. For the CDR3, the DNA is TGTGCCAGCAGTTTATTGGTCGGTCAGGGGCATGGCACCTTC. Protein sequence: CASSLLVGQGHGTF.

The genes are TRBV19 and TRBJ2-7; D is perhaps TRBD2 (6 bases). Germline CDR1 reads LNHDA; CDR2 reads SQIVND (reference sequence). V was trimmed by 5 bases and J by 0 bases, leaving 20 bases between them. The CDR3 spans 17 residues. The CDR3 DNA follows: TGTGCCAGTAGTCCACCTGCCGGGACTTACAGCTCCTACGAGCAGTACTTC. It encodes CASSPPAGTYSSYEQYF.

This chain uses TRBV10-2 with TRBJ1-2, with 8 bases fitting TRBD1. This CDR3 is 13 amino acids long. Per the germline V gene, CDR1 is WSHSY and CDR2 is SAAADI. J gave up 6 bases and V 5 bases, and 5 bases lay outside the gene matches. DNA for the CDR3: TGCGCCAGCAGTCAGACAGGGGTTGATGGCTACACCTTC. Its translation: CASSQTGVDGYTF.

The chain recombines TRBV28 with TRBJ1-2, with 12 bases lining up with TRBD1. CDR3 size: 15 residues. V shed 4 bases, J shed 4 bases, and the junction held 4 bases outside the gene matches. The V gene's germline CDR1 is MDHEN and CDR2 SYDVKM. CDR3 in DNA: TGTGCCAGCAGTTCGCCGGGACAGGGGGCCTATGGCTACACCTTC. Translated, it gives CASSSPGQGAYGYTF.

This chain uses TRBV6-5 with TRBJ2-6, with 7 nucleotides matching TRBD1. This CDR3 is built from 15 residues. Germline lookup yields CDR1 MNHEY and CDR2 SVGAGI. V shed 2 bases, J shed 2 bases, and the junction held 0 bases outside the gene matches. The CDR3 region is CASSYTGAGANVLTF. The CDR3 region has the DNA TGTGCCAGCAGTTACACAGGGGCTGGGGCCAACGTCCTGACTTTC.